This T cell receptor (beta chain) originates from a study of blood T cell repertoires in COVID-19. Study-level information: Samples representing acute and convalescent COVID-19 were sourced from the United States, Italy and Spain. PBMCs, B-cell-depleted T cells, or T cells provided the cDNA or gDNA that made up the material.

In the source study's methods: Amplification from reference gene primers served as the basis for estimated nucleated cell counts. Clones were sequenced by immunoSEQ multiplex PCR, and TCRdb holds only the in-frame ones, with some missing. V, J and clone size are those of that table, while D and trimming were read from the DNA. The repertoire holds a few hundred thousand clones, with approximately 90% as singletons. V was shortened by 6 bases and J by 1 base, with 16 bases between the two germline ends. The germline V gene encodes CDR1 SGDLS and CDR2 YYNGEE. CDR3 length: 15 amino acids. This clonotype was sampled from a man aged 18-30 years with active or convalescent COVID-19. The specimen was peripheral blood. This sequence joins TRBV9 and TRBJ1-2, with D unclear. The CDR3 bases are TGTGCCAGCAACGGGTGGGAGGTCGATAACTATGGCTACACCTTC. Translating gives CASNGWEVDNYGYTF.